The next 13 T cell receptor beta chains were all read from a single sample in a study of cytomegalovirus exposure and HLA in healthy donors. The PCR was carried out with 60 Vbeta primers and 13 Jbeta primers. Profiling relied on immunoSEQ multiplex PCR, and the TCRdb table lists in-frame clones only, not all of them. The repertoire holds over 100,000 clones, around 81% seen once, with around 2.2% in the top ten. The sequencing input was PBMCs. Receptors originate from a woman in her twenties or thirties in good health and CMV-seronegative.

The genes are TRBV19 and TRBJ2-7; TRBD2 aligns across 11 bases. This CDR3 is 18 amino acids long. Germline values: CDR1 LNHDA, CDR2 SQIVND (reference sequence). J gave up 3 bases and V 0 bases, and 10 bases lay outside the gene matches. CDR3 in DNA: TGTGCCAGTAGTATAGAAGCTAGCGGGAGGACGAGGATCTACGAGCAGTACTTC. It translates to CASSIEASGRTRIYEQYF.

This clone showed up just a few times. V usage is TRBV28 and J usage is TRBJ2-2; no definite D call. V was clipped by 3 bases and J by 5 bases, with 13 bases between them. This CDR3 is 15 amino acids long. Germline values: CDR1 MDHEN, CDR2 SYDVKM. The CDR3 loop is CASSFALRRTGELFF. The CDR3 nucleotides read TGTGCCAGCAGTTTTGCTCTGCGTCGAACCGGGGAGCTGTTTTTT.

With respect to this clone: One junction end does not reproduce the germline sequence, and a read error may be involved. The chain recombines TRBV7-2 with TRBJ2-2; D possibly corresponds to TRBD2 (5 bases). CDR1 is SGHTA and CDR2 is FQGNSA in the germline V gene. The CDR3 totals 14 residues. CDR3 in DNA: TGTGCCAGCAGATTAGGAGGGAACACCGGGGAGCTGTTTTTT. Translation: CASRLGGNTGELFF. The full variable domain, in which reference TRBV7-2 and TRBJ2-2 provide the parts outside the CDR3, is GAGVSQSPSNKVTEKGKDVELRCDPISGHTALYWYRQSLGQGLEFLIYFQGNSAPDKSGLPSDRFSAERTGGSVSTLTIQRTQQEDSAVYLCASRLGGNTGELFFGEGSRLTVL.

The V gene is TRBV29-1, the J gene TRBJ2-2, with 10 bases matching TRBD1. This CDR3 comprises 14 residues. Germline V CDR1 and CDR2: SQVTM, ANQGSEA. The V and J ends lost 5 bases and 6 bases, in that order; junction bases with no gene match: 6. CDR3 residues: CSVLTGQGSGELFF. DNA for the CDR3: TGCAGCGTTTTAACGGGACAGGGGTCCGGGGAGCTGTTTTTT.

A few counts support this clone. The chain recombines TRBV7-2 with TRBJ2-7; D not resolved. The CDR3 covers 16 residues. CDR1 is SGHTA and CDR2 is FQGNSA in the germline V gene. Trimming stripped 1 base from V and 2 bases from J, with 15 bases between. The DNA of the CDR3 is TGTGCCAGCAGCTTAGACCCTGACAACCGCCCCTACGAGCAGTACTTC. This encodes CASSLDPDNRPYEQYF.

Here the CDR3 reads CASSLTGEDRGFGDTQYF. The CDR3 DNA reads as TGTGCCAGCTCCCTAACGGGGGAAGACAGGGGGTTCGGAGATACGCAGTATTTT. The V and J genes are TRBV18 and TRBJ2-3; TRBD1 aligns across 9 bases. V shed 6 bases, J shed 5 bases, and the junction held 18 bases outside the gene matches. The CDR3 has 18 residues. CDR1 and CDR2 from the germline V gene are KGHSH and LQKENI. Filled out from reference TRBV18 and TRBJ2-3, the complete variable domain reads NAGVMQNPRHLVRRRGQEARLRCSPMKGHSHVYWYRQLPEEGLKFMVYLQKENIIDESGMPKERFSAEFPKEGPSILRIQQVVRGDSAAYFCASSLTGEDRGFGDTQYFGPGTRLTVL.

Points on this clone: A read error may account for a junction end that differs from germline. CDR3 sequence reads: CASSVRDRANRVSPF. The CDR3 coding sequence is TGTGCCAGCAGCGTCCGGGACAGGGCTAACCGCGTGTCCCCTTTT. The rearrangement joins TRBV9 to TRBJ1-1, with 9 bases that match TRBD1. The CDR3 loop spans 15 amino acids. Germline V gives CDR1 SGDLS, CDR2 YYNGEE.

CDR3 loop: CSSRTGNYGYTF. CDR3 bases: TGCAGCTCACGGACAGGGAACTATGGCTACACCTTC. The rearrangement links TRBV29-1 to TRBJ1-2; 8 nucleotides align to TRBD1. Germline trimming cut 8 bases from V and 2 bases from J; bases unmatched to any gene: 4. The CDR3 totals 12 residues. The germline CDR1 and CDR2 sequences are SQVTM and ANQGSEA. Complete variable domain (other parts from reference TRBV29-1 and TRBJ1-2): SAVISQKPSRDICQRGTSLTIQCQVDSQVTMMFWYRQQPGQSLTLIATANQGSEATYESGFVIDKFPISRPNLTFSTLTVSNMSPEDSSIYLCSSRTGNYGYTFGSGTRLTVV.

Written as DNA, the CDR3 is TGTGCCAGCAGTCCCCGGGGGAAAGCCCAGCATTTT. It specifies CASSPRGKAQHF. The J gene is TRBJ1-5, the V gene TRBV28; tentative D call: TRBD1 (5 bases). Germline V gene data show CDR1 as MDHEN and CDR2 as SYDVKM. This CDR3 comprises 12 residues. Between the trimmed V and J ends, which lost 5 bases and 11 bases, there was a span of 13 bases.

CDR3 nucleotides: TGCGCCAGCAGCTTGGACTACTATGGCTACACCTTC. Protein: CASSLDYYGYTF. This chain connects TRBV5-1 to TRBJ1-2, with D hard to call. Germline CDR1 is SGHRS and CDR2 is YFSETQ. V was shortened by 0 bases and J by 3 bases, with 3 bases between the two germline ends. CDR3 length: 12 amino acids.

Written as DNA, the CDR3 is TGTGCCAGCAGCTCGGGACAGAAATACAATGAGCAGTTCTTC. It encodes CASSSGQKYNEQFF. This chain connects TRBV7-3 to TRBJ2-1, with TRBD1 matching 7 bases. This CDR3 spans 14 amino acids. Germline assignment: CDR1 SGHTA and CDR2 FQGTGA. V lost 4 bases, J lost 4 bases, and 4 bases stayed unmatched.

The V and J genes are TRBV27 and TRBJ2-5; 9 bases are shared with TRBD1. The DNA end is a closer match to TRBJ2-7, so the J assignment may be wrong. This CDR3 spans 15 amino acids. Germline assignment: CDR1 MNHEY and CDR2 SMNVEV (reference sequence). CDR3 in amino acids: CASTPLPGQGYEQYF. In DNA, the CDR3 is TGTGCCAGCACCCCACTCCCGGGACAGGGCTACGAGCAGTACTTC.

This clone was detected only a few times. This chain joins TRBV5-1 and TRBJ1-2; 9 nucleotides match TRBD1. This CDR3 has 15 amino acids. From germline, CDR1 is SGHRS and CDR2 YFSETQ. With 1 base clipped from V and 7 bases from J, the junction kept 8 bases outside the gene matches. CDR3 in DNA: TGCGCCAGCAGCTTGCCCGACAGGGGGATCAGTGGCTACACCTTC. Translation: CASSLPDRGISGYTF.